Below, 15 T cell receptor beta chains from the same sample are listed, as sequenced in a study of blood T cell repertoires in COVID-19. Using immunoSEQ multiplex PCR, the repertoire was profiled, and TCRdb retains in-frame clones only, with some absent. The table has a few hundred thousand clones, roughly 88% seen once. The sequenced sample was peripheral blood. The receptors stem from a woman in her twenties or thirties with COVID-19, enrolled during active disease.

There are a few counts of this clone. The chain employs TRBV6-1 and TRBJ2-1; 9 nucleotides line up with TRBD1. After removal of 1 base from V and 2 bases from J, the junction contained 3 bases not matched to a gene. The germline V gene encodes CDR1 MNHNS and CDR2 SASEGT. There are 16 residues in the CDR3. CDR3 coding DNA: TGTGCCAGCAGTGAAGGTCGGACAGGGGCCTACAATGAGCAGTTCTTC. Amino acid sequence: CASSEGRTGAYNEQFF.

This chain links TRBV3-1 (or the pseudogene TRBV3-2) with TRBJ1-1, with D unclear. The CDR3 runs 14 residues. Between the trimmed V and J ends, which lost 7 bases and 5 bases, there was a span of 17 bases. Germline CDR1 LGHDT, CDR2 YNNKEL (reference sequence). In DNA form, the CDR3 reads TGTGCCAGCACCCCCCGGACCCGGAGGACTGAAGCTTTCTTT. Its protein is CASTPRTRRTEAFF.

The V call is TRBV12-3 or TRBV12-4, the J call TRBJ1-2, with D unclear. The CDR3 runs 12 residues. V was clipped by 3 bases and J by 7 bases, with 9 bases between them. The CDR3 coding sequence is TGTGCCAGCAGTTTCGCTCACAGTGGCTACACCTTC. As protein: CASSFAHSGYTF.

The CDR3 DNA is TGTGCCAGCAGCCCTAGAAGTGGGACCCAGTACTTC. Protein sequence: CASSPRSGTQYF. This chain uses TRBV5-4 with TRBJ2-5; D gene uncertain. CDR3 length: 12 residues. The germline gives CDR1 SGHNT, CDR2 YYREEE (reference sequence). The ends were cut back, 4 bases at V and 7 bases at J, with 11 bases in the middle.

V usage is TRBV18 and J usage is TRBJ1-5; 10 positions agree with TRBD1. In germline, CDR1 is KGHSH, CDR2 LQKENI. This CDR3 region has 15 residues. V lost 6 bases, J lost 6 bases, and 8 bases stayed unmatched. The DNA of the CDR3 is TGTGCCAGCTCTCCTACCGGGACAGGGGTTCAGCCCCAGCATTTT. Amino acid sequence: CASSPTGTGVQPQHF.

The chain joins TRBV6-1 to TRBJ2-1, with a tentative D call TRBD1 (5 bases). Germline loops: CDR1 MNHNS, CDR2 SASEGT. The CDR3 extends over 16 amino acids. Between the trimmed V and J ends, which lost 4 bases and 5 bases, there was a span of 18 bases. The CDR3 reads CASSAQGIGQNNEQFF. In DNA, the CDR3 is TGTGCCAGCAGTGCCCAGGGTATTGGACAAAACAATGAGCAGTTCTTC.

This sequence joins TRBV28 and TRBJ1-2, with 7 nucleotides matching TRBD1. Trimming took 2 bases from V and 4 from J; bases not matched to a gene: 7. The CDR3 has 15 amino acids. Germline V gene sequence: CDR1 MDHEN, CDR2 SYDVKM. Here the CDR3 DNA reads TGTGCCAGCAGTTTAGGGGTGACAGGGTCCTATGGCTACACCTTC. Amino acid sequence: CASSLGVTGSYGYTF.

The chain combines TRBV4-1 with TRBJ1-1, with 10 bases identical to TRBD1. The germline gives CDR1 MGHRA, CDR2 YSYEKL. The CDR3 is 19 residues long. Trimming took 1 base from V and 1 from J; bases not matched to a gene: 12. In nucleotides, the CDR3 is TGCGCCAGCAGCCAAGGATGGCTGCGACAGGGGGCCTGGAACACTGAAGCTTTCTTT. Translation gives CASSQGWLRQGAWNTEAFF.

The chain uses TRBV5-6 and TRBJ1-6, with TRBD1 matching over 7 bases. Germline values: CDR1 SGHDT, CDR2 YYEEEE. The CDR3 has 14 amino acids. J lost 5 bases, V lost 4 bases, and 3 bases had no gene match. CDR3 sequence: CASSRRGNNSPLHF. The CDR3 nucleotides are TGTGCCAGCAGCCGCAGGGGGAATAATTCACCCCTCCACTTT. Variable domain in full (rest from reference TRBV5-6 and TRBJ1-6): DAGVTQSPTHLIKTRGQQVTLRCSPKSGHDTVSWYQQALGQGPQFIFQYYEEEERQRGNFPDRFSGHQFPNYSSELNVNALLLGDSALYLCASSRRGNNSPLHFGNGTRLTVT.

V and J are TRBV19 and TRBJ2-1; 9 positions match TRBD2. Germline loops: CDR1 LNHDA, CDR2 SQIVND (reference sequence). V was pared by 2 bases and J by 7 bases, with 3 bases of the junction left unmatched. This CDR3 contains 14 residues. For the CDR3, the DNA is TGTGCCAGTAGTATAAGCCTAGCGGGGAATGAGCAGTTCTTC. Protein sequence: CASSISLAGNEQFF.

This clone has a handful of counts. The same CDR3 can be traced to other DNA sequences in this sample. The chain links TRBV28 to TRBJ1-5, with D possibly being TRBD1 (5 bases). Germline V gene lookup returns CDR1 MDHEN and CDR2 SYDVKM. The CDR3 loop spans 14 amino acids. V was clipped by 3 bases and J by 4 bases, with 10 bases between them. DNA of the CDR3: TGTGCCAGCAGTTTCGGGGGGAATAATCAGCCCCAGCATTTT. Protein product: CASSFGGNNQPQHF.

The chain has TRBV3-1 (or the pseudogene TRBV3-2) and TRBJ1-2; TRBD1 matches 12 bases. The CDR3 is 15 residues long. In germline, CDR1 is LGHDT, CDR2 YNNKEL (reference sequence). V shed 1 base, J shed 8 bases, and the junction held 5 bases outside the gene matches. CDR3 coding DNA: TGTGCCAGCAGCCAAGCCGGGACAGGGGGCGAAGGCTACACCTTC. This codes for CASSQAGTGGEGYTF.

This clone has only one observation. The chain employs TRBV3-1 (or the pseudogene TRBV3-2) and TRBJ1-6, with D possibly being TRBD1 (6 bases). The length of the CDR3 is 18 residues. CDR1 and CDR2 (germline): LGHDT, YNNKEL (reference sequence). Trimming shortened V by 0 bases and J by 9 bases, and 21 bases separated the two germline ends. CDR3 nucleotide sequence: TGTGCCAGCAGCCAAGACGAATGGGGGGGGCAAATTTCTTCACCCCTCCACTTT. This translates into CASSQDEWGGQISSPLHF.

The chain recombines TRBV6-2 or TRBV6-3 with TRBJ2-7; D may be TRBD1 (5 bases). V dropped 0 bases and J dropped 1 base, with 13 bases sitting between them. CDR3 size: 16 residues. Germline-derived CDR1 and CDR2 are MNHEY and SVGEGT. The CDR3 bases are TGTGCCAGCAGTTACTCGATTTCGACAGCGTCCTACGAGCAGTACTTC. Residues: CASSYSISTASYEQYF.

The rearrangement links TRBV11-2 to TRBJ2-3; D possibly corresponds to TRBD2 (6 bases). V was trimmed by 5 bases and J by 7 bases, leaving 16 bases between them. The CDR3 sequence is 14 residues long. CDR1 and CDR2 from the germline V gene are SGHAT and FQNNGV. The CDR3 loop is CASSPMGLIYTQYF. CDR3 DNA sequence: TGTGCCAGCAGCCCCATGGGACTCATCTATACGCAGTATTTT.